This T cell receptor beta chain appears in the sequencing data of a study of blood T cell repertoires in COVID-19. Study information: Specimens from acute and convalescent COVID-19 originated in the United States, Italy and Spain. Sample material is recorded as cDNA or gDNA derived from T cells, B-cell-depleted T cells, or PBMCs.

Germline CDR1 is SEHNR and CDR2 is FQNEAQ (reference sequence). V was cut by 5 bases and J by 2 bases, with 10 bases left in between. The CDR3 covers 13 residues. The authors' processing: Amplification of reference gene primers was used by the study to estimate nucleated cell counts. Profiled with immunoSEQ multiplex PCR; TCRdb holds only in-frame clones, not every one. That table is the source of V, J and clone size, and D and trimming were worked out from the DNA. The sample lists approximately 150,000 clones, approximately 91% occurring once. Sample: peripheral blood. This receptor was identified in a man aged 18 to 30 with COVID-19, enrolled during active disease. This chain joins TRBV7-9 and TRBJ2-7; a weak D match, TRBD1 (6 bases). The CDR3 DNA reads TGTGCCAGCAGCCCACAGGGCACCTACGAGCAGTACTTC. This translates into CASSPQGTYEQYF.